A selection of T cell receptor beta chains follows, all from one sample in a study of tissue T cells after allogeneic stem cell transplantation. Libraries were prepared by immunoSEQ multiplex PCR; TCRdb keeps only in-frame clonotypes and omits some of them. In the table there are tens of thousands of clones, about 85% of which are singletons. Sequencing used blood, obtained before transplantation. These receptors all come from a woman between 18 and 50 years old who later had graft-versus-host disease after an allogeneic stem cell transplant. The CDR3 runs from the conserved cysteine through the conserved F or W. Each record gives: clone size, D gene, J gene, V gene, CDR3 protein, CDR3 DNA. The D gene is left open where the match is weak. Rows give clone size only sometimes, using once, few, many, or a class for an expanded clone.

>-|-|TRBJ1-5|TRBV7-2
CASSLGQRQPQHF
TGTGCCAGCAGCTTAGGGCAACGGCAGCCCCAGCATTTT
>-|-|TRBJ2-7|TRBV21-1
CASSERPSDRSYEQYF
TGTGCCAGCAGCGAACGTCCCTCGGACCGCTCCTACGAGCAGTACTTC
>-|TRBD1|TRBJ2-3|TRBV4-3
CASSPAGTGITDTQYF
TGCGCCAGCAGCCCCGCCGGGACAGGGATAACAGATACGCAGTATTTT
>-|TRBD1|TRBJ2-3|TRBV4-1
CASSQRARGLGDTQYF
TGCGCCAGCAGCCAACGCGCTAGGGGGCTGGGTGATACGCAGTATTTT
>few|TRBD2|TRBJ2-1|TRBV5-1
CASSVTGTNSYNEQFF
TGCGCCAGCAGCGTGACCGGGACTAACTCCTACAATGAGCAGTTCTTC
>-|-|TRBJ1-3|TRBV20-1
CSARIRDTIYF
TGCAGTGCTAGAATTCGTGACACCATATATTTT
>-|-|TRBJ1-2|TRBV19
CASSIGVGSYGYTF
TGTGCCAGTAGTATAGGCGTGGGGTCCTATGGCTACACCTTC
>-|-|TRBJ1-2|TRBV24-1
CATSDGQYFGGYTF
TGTGCCACCAGTGATGGGCAATATTTCGGTGGCTACACCTTC
>few|-|TRBJ1-4|TRBV7-2
CASSFFSNEKLFF
TGTGCCAGCAGCTTCTTTTCTAATGAAAAACTGTTTTTT
>-|-|TRBJ2-5|TRBV15
CATSRGLKETQYF
TGTGCCACCAGCAGAGGGCTCAAAGAGACCCAGTACTTC
>-|-|TRBJ2-7|TRBV14
CASSPGWSPYEQYF
TGTGCCAGCAGCCCTGGTTGGTCTCCCTACGAGCAGTACTTC
>-|TRBD1|TRBJ1-3|TRBV28
CASSPGQEGNTIYF
TGTGCCAGCAGTCCTGGACAGGAGGGGAACACCATATATTTT
>large|TRBD2|TRBJ2-1|TRBV15
CATSRVAGEGNEQFF
TGTGCCACCAGCAGAGTAGCGGGAGAGGGCAATGAGCAGTTCTTC
>once|-|TRBJ1-3|TRBV7-2
CASSLGVGTGNTIYF
TGTGCCAGCAGCTTAGGGGTAGGGACTGGAAACACCATATATTTT
>-|-|TRBJ1-1|TRBV6-4
CASSDGHPNTEAFF
TGTGCCAGCAGTGACGGACACCCGAACACTGAAGCTTTCTTT
>-|-|TRBJ2-3|TRBV6-1
CASSEGGGGAVDTQYF
TGTGCCAGCAGTGAGGGGGGAGGGGGGGCCGTTGATACGCAGTATTTT
>-|-|TRBJ1-2|TRBV28
CASSPTGLDGYTF
TGTGCCAGCAGTCCCACAGGGCTCGATGGCTACACCTTC
>once|TRBD2|TRBJ2-1|TRBV10-3
CAISESSGGSGNEQFF
TGTGCCATCAGTGAGTCTAGCGGGGGATCGGGAAATGAGCAGTTCTTC
>-|TRBD2|TRBJ2-7|TRBV9
CASSVVAGEGYEQYF
TGTGCCAGCAGCGTAGTGGCGGGAGAAGGCTACGAGCAGTACTTC
>-|TRBD1|TRBJ2-1|TRBV15
CATSRERQGLNEQFF
TGTGCCACCAGCAGAGAAAGACAGGGGTTGAATGAGCAGTTCTTC
>-|TRBD1|TRBJ2-1|TRBV19
CANGTGGYNEQFF
TGTGCCAACGGGACAGGGGGCTACAATGAGCAGTTCTTC
>once|-|TRBJ1-1|TRBV28
CASNQLWVHTEAFF
TGTGCCAGCAACCAACTTTGGGTGCACACTGAAGCTTTCTTT
>-|-|TRBJ1-1|TRBV30
CAWGPRNEAFF
TGTGCCTGGGGGCCCCGGAATGAAGCTTTCTTT
>-|-|TRBJ2-3|TRBV7-2
CASSPARGGRIADTQYF
TGTGCCAGCAGCCCCGCGAGGGGGGGACGGATCGCAGATACGCAGTATTTT
>-|-|TRBJ1-4|TRBV27
CASSLTTGSNEKLFF
TGTGCCAGCAGTTTAACGACAGGCTCCAATGAAAAACTGTTTTTT
>-|TRBD1|TRBJ1-6|TRBV3-1/TRBV3-2
CASSQGQPRSYNSPLHF
TGTGCCAGCAGCCAGGGACAGCCCCGATCCTATAATTCACCCCTCCACTTT
>-|-|TRBJ2-3|TRBV27
CASSFAGSGDTQYF
TGTGCCAGCAGTTTCGCGGGGTCTGGAGATACGCAGTATTTT
>-|-|TRBJ2-1|TRBV5-1
CASSFQDSSYNEQFF
TGCGCCAGCAGCTTCCAGGACAGCTCCTACAATGAGCAGTTCTTC
>-|TRBD1|TRBJ1-6|TRBV28
CASSSLRTGLNLNSPLHF
TGTGCCAGCAGTTCCCTCCGGACAGGGCTCAATTTGAATTCACCCCTCCACTTT
>once|-|TRBJ2-4|TRBV20-1
CSASRTTEDIQYF
TGCAGTGCTAGTAGGACAACAGAGGACATTCAGTACTTC
>few|-|TRBJ1-1|TRBV5-8
CASSFVLNTEAFF
TGTGCCAGCAGCTTCGTGTTGAACACTGAAGCTTTCTTT
>-|-|TRBJ2-5|TRBV5-3
CARSLRFPGETQYF
TGTGCCAGAAGCTTGAGGTTCCCAGGGGAGACCCAGTACTTC
>once|TRBD1|TRBJ1-2|TRBV28
CASSLGAGQGNYGYTF
TGTGCCAGCAGTTTGGGAGCGGGACAGGGAAACTATGGCTACACCTTC
>-|-|TRBJ2-3|TRBV9
CASRDRNTDTQYF
TGTGCCAGCAGAGACAGGAACACAGATACGCAGTATTTT